This T cell receptor beta chain was obtained from a study of shared clonotypes between healthy human individuals. The wider study: Donor composition was a couple of women and three men, aged 18 to 49.

With 2 bases clipped from V and 5 bases from J, the junction kept 10 bases outside the gene matches. Germline CDR1 SGHDT, CDR2 YYEEEE. The CDR3 length is 17 residues. It was at deep level that the assay was run. Produced via immunoSEQ multiplex PCR; TCRdb's table is partial and in-frame only. Of 2 million to 2.5 million clones detected, over 90% appear once; the ten largest clones hold 0.39%. The V call is TRBV5-6, the J call TRBJ2-4; TRBD1 matches at 10 bases. The specimen sequenced was naive CD4+ T cells from PBMCs. Indicated subset: CD45RA+ positively selected. The receptor was derived from a man younger than 35 in good health. Some clones in this sample may be carry-over from other donors' samples. In nucleotides, the CDR3 is TGTGCCAGCAGCTTCTCGGCACGGGACAGGGGTGAAAACATTCAGTACTTC. This encodes CASSFSARDRGENIQYF. Variable domain in full (rest from reference TRBV5-6 and TRBJ2-4): DAGVTQSPTHLIKTRGQQVTLRCSPKSGHDTVSWYQQALGQGPQFIFQYYEEEERQRGNFPDRFSGHQFPNYSSELNVNALLLGDSALYLCASSFSARDRGENIQYFGAGTRLSVL.